This note documents a single T cell receptor beta chain sequence. This sample was included in a study of cytomegalovirus exposure and HLA in healthy donors. CDR3 length: 15 residues. Losses at the gene ends were 2 bases for V and 12 bases for J; bases not matched to a gene: 9. CDR1 and CDR2 from the germline V gene are MNHNS and SASEGT. The PCR ran on 60 Vbeta and 13 Jbeta primers. This table comes from immunoSEQ multiplex PCR, and its TCRdb copy is limited to in-frame clones, with some not included. Of about 250,000 clones listed, roughly 81% are singletons. The sequenced material came from PBMCs. The TCR comes from a girl aged 2-10 years in good health and CMV-seronegative. The chain uses TRBV6-1 and TRBJ2-1; 11 bases align to TRBD2. The CDR3 region is CASSEKGLAVQGQFF. As DNA, the CDR3 is TGTGCCAGCAGTGAAAAGGGACTAGCGGTACAGGGGCAGTTCTTC.